The rows below give T cell receptor beta chains drawn from one sample of a study of T-cell reconstitution after alpha-beta-depleted transplantation in children. MiXCR was run by TCRdb on the PCR reads, yielding one entry per CDR3 protein. The table lists hundreds of thousands of distinct CDR3 sequences, approximately 8.9% of them singletons. This specimen consisted of PBMCs, mostly from graft donor cells, obtained 180 days after TCRalphabeta/CD19-depleted stem cell transplant. The source of these receptors is a male patient younger than 18 who had a stem cell transplant for acute lymphoblastic leukemia, so the T cells may come from the graft donor. Each CDR3 is given with its conserved first and last residue. The D gene is left open where the match is weak. Size values are once, few and many counts, or a class for expanded clones, and some rows have none.

J gene: TRBJ1-6; D gene: -; V gene: TRBV4-3; clone size: many; CDR3 protein: CASRRTGSDNSPLHF; CDR3 DNA: TGCGCCAGCAGGCGGACTGGCTCGGATAATTCACCCCTCCACTTT
J gene: TRBJ2-5; D gene: -; V gene: TRBV18; clone size: -; CDR3 protein: CASSSFQETQYF; CDR3 DNA: TGTGCCAGCTCATCCTTTCAAGAGACCCAGTACTTC
J gene: TRBJ1-2; D gene: -; V gene: TRBV4-2; clone size: many; CDR3 protein: CASSQDSLQGIVGGYTF; CDR3 DNA: TGTGCCAGCAGCCAAGATAGCCTACAGGGCATAGTTGGTGGCTACACCTTC
J gene: TRBJ2-1; D gene: TRBD1; V gene: TRBV9; clone size: many; CDR3 protein: CASSVGGTGMNEQFF; CDR3 DNA: TGTGCCAGCAGCGTAGGTGGGACAGGGATGAATGAGCAGTTCTTC
J gene: TRBJ2-2; D gene: TRBD2; V gene: TRBV25-1; clone size: many; CDR3 protein: CASSEGLLNTGELFF; CDR3 DNA: TGTGCCAGCAGTGAGGGACTACTTAACACCGGGGAGCTGTTTTTT
J gene: TRBJ2-2; D gene: -; V gene: TRBV4-3; clone size: many; CDR3 protein: CASSQDRGFPAGELFF; CDR3 DNA: TGCGCCAGCAGCCAAGATCGGGGCTTCCCGGCCGGGGAGCTGTTTTTT
J gene: TRBJ1-2; D gene: TRBD1; V gene: TRBV4-2; clone size: many; CDR3 protein: CASSQGTGALNYGYTF; CDR3 DNA: TGTGCCAGCAGCCAAGGCACAGGGGCTCTGAACTATGGCTACACCTTC
J gene: TRBJ1-1; D gene: -; V gene: TRBV28; clone size: many; CDR3 protein: CASYRENTEAFF; CDR3 DNA: TGTGCCAGTTACAGGGAGAACACTGAAGCTTTCTTT
J gene: TRBJ2-2; D gene: -; V gene: TRBV4-3; clone size: many; CDR3 protein: CASSQAGTPNTGELFF; CDR3 DNA: TGCGCCAGCAGCCAGGCAGGGACGCCGAACACCGGGGAGCTGTTTTTT
J gene: TRBJ1-1; D gene: TRBD1; V gene: TRBV19; clone size: many; CDR3 protein: CASSPRQGVAEAFF; CDR3 DNA: TGTGCCAGTAGTCCCCGACAGGGCGTCGCTGAAGCTTTCTTT
J gene: TRBJ1-6; D gene: TRBD1; V gene: TRBV6-2/TRBV6-3; clone size: many; CDR3 protein: CASSPDRPSSYNSPLHF; CDR3 DNA: TGTGCCAGCAGTCCGGACAGGCCGAGCTCCTATAATTCACCCCTCCACTTT
J gene: TRBJ2-5; D gene: -; V gene: TRBV5-1; clone size: -; CDR3 protein: CASSWGRGETQYF; CDR3 DNA: TGCGCCAGCAGCTGGGGCAGGGGAGAGACCCAGTACTTC
J gene: TRBJ2-7; D gene: -; V gene: TRBV11-2; clone size: many; CDR3 protein: CASSLGSVSYEQYF; CDR3 DNA: TGTGCCAGCAGCTTAGGCTCCGTCTCCTACGAGCAGTACTTC
J gene: TRBJ2-7; D gene: -; V gene: TRBV29-1; clone size: many; CDR3 protein: CSVTAPYEQYF; CDR3 DNA: TGCAGCGTAACAGCCCCCTACGAGCAGTACTTC
J gene: TRBJ2-1; D gene: -; V gene: TRBV7-2; clone size: many; CDR3 protein: CASSFPAPSYNEQFF; CDR3 DNA: TGTGCCAGCAGCTTCCCCGCGCCCTCCTACAATGAGCAGTTCTTC
J gene: TRBJ2-3; D gene: -; V gene: TRBV9; clone size: many; CDR3 protein: CASSVSQTGFSSTDTQYF; CDR3 DNA: TGTGCCAGCAGCGTCAGCCAAACAGGGTTCTCTAGCACAGATACGCAGTATTTT
J gene: TRBJ1-6; D gene: -; V gene: TRBV12-3/TRBV12-4; clone size: many; CDR3 protein: CASSLGGRGNSPLHF; CDR3 DNA: TGTGCCAGCAGTTTGGGGGGCAGGGGCAATTCACCCCTCCACTTT
J gene: TRBJ1-6; D gene: -; V gene: TRBV10-3; clone size: many; CDR3 protein: CAISESTGGTPLHF; CDR3 DNA: TGTGCCATCAGTGAGTCGACGGGGGGTACACCCCTCCACTTT
J gene: TRBJ2-7; D gene: -; V gene: TRBV28; clone size: many; CDR3 protein: CASSPQGIDSYEQYF; CDR3 DNA: TGTGCCAGCAGCCCCCAGGGGATTGACTCCTACGAGCAGTACTTC
J gene: TRBJ2-1; D gene: TRBD2; V gene: TRBV19; clone size: few; CDR3 protein: CASTNPAGLAEGQFF; CDR3 DNA: TGTGCCAGTACCAACCCAGCGGGACTAGCTGAAGGGCAGTTCTTC
J gene: TRBJ1-6; D gene: TRBD1; V gene: TRBV5-1; clone size: many; CDR3 protein: CASSSGTAPNSPLHF; CDR3 DNA: TGCGCCAGCAGCAGTGGGACAGCCCCTAATTCACCCCTCCACTTT
J gene: TRBJ2-1; D gene: -; V gene: TRBV20-1; clone size: few; CDR3 protein: CSARGSAGSYNEQFF; CDR3 DNA: TGCAGTGCTAGAGGAAGCGCGGGGTCCTACAATGAGCAGTTCTTC
J gene: TRBJ2-6; D gene: -; V gene: TRBV4-3; clone size: many; CDR3 protein: CASSQDRVNGANVLTF; CDR3 DNA: TGCGCCAGCAGCCAAGATAGAGTCAACGGGGCCAACGTCCTGACTTTC
J gene: TRBJ2-1; D gene: TRBD2; V gene: TRBV25-1; clone size: many; CDR3 protein: CASSGSSGVHNEQFF; CDR3 DNA: TGTGCCAGCAGTGGCAGTAGCGGGGTTCACAATGAGCAGTTCTTC
J gene: TRBJ2-1; D gene: TRBD1; V gene: TRBV12-3/TRBV12-4; clone size: many; CDR3 protein: CASSLTGTGGHNEQFF; CDR3 DNA: TGTGCCAGCAGTTTAACCGGGACAGGGGGCCACAATGAGCAGTTCTTC
J gene: TRBJ1-2; D gene: -; V gene: TRBV4-3; clone size: many; CDR3 protein: CASSQLSNYGYTF; CDR3 DNA: TGCGCCAGCAGCCAGCTCTCTAACTATGGCTACACCTTC
J gene: TRBJ2-3; D gene: -; V gene: TRBV28; clone size: many; CDR3 protein: CASKGLPDTQYF; CDR3 DNA: TGTGCCAGCAAAGGACTACCAGATACGCAGTATTTT
J gene: TRBJ2-5; D gene: TRBD1; V gene: TRBV28; clone size: many; CDR3 protein: CASSLFTGTGSGTQYF; CDR3 DNA: TGTGCCAGCAGTTTATTCACCGGGACAGGGAGTGGTACCCAGTACTTC
J gene: TRBJ1-5; D gene: -; V gene: TRBV21-1; clone size: many; CDR3 protein: CASSPKGQPQHF; CDR3 DNA: TGTGCCAGCAGCCCCAAGGGTCAGCCCCAGCATTTT
J gene: TRBJ2-7; D gene: -; V gene: TRBV27; clone size: few; CDR3 protein: CASSFPGHLTVQYF; CDR3 DNA: TGTGCCAGCAGTTTTCCGGGACATCTAACCGTGCAGTACTTC
J gene: TRBJ2-5; D gene: TRBD1; V gene: TRBV24-1; clone size: many; CDR3 protein: CATSESGTGRETQYF; CDR3 DNA: TGTGCCACCAGTGAATCCGGGACAGGGAGGGAGACCCAGTACTTC
J gene: TRBJ2-7; D gene: -; V gene: TRBV13; clone size: many; CDR3 protein: CASSLWLANYEQYF; CDR3 DNA: TGTGCCAGCAGCTTATGGCTAGCGAACTACGAGCAGTACTTC
J gene: TRBJ2-4; D gene: TRBD2; V gene: TRBV12-5; clone size: many; CDR3 protein: CASGLVLTGRGENIQYF; CDR3 DNA: TGTGCTAGTGGTTTGGTACTTACGGGGCGGGGGGAAAACATTCAGTACTTC
J gene: TRBJ2-1; D gene: TRBD2; V gene: TRBV6-4; clone size: many; CDR3 protein: CASSHGGREYNEQFF; CDR3 DNA: TGTGCCAGCAGCCACGGCGGGAGGGAATACAATGAGCAGTTCTTC
J gene: TRBJ2-3; D gene: TRBD2; V gene: TRBV12-3/TRBV12-4; clone size: many; CDR3 protein: CATSAREGSHTDTQYF; CDR3 DNA: TGTGCCACCTCGGCCCGGGAGGGCTCTCACACAGATACGCAGTATTTT
J gene: TRBJ1-1; D gene: -; V gene: TRBV5-1; clone size: many; CDR3 protein: CASSLWQGKNTEAFF; CDR3 DNA: TGCGCCAGCAGCCTTTGGCAGGGAAAGAACACTGAAGCTTTCTTT
J gene: TRBJ2-4; D gene: -; V gene: TRBV7-3; clone size: many; CDR3 protein: CASSLGLARGGYF; CDR3 DNA: TGTGCCAGCAGTCTTGGACTAGCCAGGGGGGGGTACTTC
J gene: TRBJ1-5; D gene: -; V gene: TRBV7-6; clone size: many; CDR3 protein: CASSLGAGLTQPQHF; CDR3 DNA: TGTGCCAGCAGCTTAGGAGCAGGGTTGACGCAGCCCCAGCATTTT
J gene: TRBJ1-2; D gene: -; V gene: TRBV23-1; clone size: -; CDR3 protein: CASSQESLSGRRNYGYTF; CDR3 DNA: TGCGCCAGCAGTCAAGAATCCCTCTCTGGGAGGCGGAACTATGGCTACACCTTC
J gene: TRBJ1-4; D gene: -; V gene: TRBV7-9; clone size: many; CDR3 protein: CASSPPATNEKLFF; CDR3 DNA: TGTGCCAGCAGCCCGCCTGCAACTAATGAAAAACTGTTTTTT
J gene: TRBJ2-3; D gene: TRBD1; V gene: TRBV6-5; clone size: many; CDR3 protein: CASSLGTVGADTQYF; CDR3 DNA: TGTGCCAGCAGTTTAGGGACAGTCGGGGCAGATACGCAGTATTTT
J gene: TRBJ2-1; D gene: TRBD2; V gene: TRBV10-3; clone size: many; CDR3 protein: CATIQSQREGFPEQFF; CDR3 DNA: TGTGCCACCATACAATCCCAGCGGGAGGGGTTTCCTGAGCAGTTCTTC
J gene: TRBJ2-2; D gene: -; V gene: TRBV5-7; clone size: many; CDR3 protein: CASSLGTKNTGELFF; CDR3 DNA: TGTGCCAGCAGCTTGGGGACTAAAAACACCGGGGAGCTGTTTTTT
J gene: TRBJ1-2; D gene: -; V gene: TRBV20-1; clone size: many; CDR3 protein: CSAREANNYGYTF; CDR3 DNA: TGCAGTGCTAGAGAGGCCAATAACTATGGCTACACCTTC
J gene: TRBJ2-1; D gene: -; V gene: TRBV4-1; clone size: few; CDR3 protein: CASSRPPGESYNEQFF; CDR3 DNA: TGCGCCAGCAGCCGACCCCCGGGGGAGAGCTACAATGAGCAGTTCTTC
J gene: TRBJ2-2; D gene: TRBD1; V gene: TRBV12-3/TRBV12-4; clone size: many; CDR3 protein: CASSYRGYTGELFF; CDR3 DNA: TGTGCCAGCAGTTACAGGGGGTACACCGGGGAGCTGTTTTTT
J gene: TRBJ2-1; D gene: -; V gene: TRBV20-1; clone size: many; CDR3 protein: CSVIPGLSNEQFF; CDR3 DNA: TGCAGTGTTATTCCGGGACTCTCCAATGAGCAGTTCTTC
J gene: TRBJ2-3; D gene: -; V gene: TRBV5-5; clone size: many; CDR3 protein: CASSIQVGTDTQYF; CDR3 DNA: TGTGCCAGCAGCATTCAAGTAGGAACAGATACGCAGTATTTT